Sequencing of this T cell receptor beta chain was carried out in a study of blood T cell repertoires in COVID-19. The overall study: Samples taken during acute and convalescent COVID-19 were collected in the United States, Italy and Spain. From T cells, B-cell-depleted T cells, or PBMCs came the material, which was cDNA or gDNA.

Losses at the gene ends were 3 bases for V and 2 bases for J; bases not matched to a gene: 7. The CDR3 totals 15 residues. Germline V gives CDR1 SQVTM, CDR2 ANQGSEA. Original methodology: How many nucleated cells were present was estimated from reference gene primer amplification. Only in-frame clones appear in the TCRdb table, and some are missing; sequencing was by immunoSEQ multiplex PCR. D and trimming come from the DNA, and the V and J calls and clone size come from that table. The table includes 64,000 or so clones, almost 80% detected once. Sequencing was carried out using peripheral blood. This TCR was recovered from a man at least 80 years old with acute or convalescent COVID-19. The chain recombines TRBV29-1 with TRBJ1-2, with TRBD1 identical over 9 bases. The CDR3: CSVDDRGDLNYGYTF. DNA of the CDR3: TGCAGCGTTGACGACAGGGGGGACTTAAACTATGGCTACACCTTC.